A single T cell receptor (beta chain) is shown here with its context. These data originate in a study of blood T cell repertoires in COVID-19. For the study at large: There were acute and convalescent COVID-19 samples, and they came from the United States, Italy and Spain.

The CDR3 totals 16 residues. V lost 4 bases, J lost 4 bases, and 6 bases stayed unmatched. The V gene's germline CDR1 is MNHEY and CDR2 SMNVEV (reference sequence). Authors' processing steps: Amplification of reference gene primers was used by the study to estimate nucleated cell counts. The protocol was immunoSEQ multiplex PCR, while the TCRdb copy is restricted to in-frame clones and leaves out a portion. The V and J calls and clone size were taken over from that table, and D and trimming were inferred from the DNA. The sample lists 300,000 to 450,000 clones; more than 85% were seen once. The sequenced material came from peripheral blood. The chain joins TRBV27 to TRBJ2-5, with 13 nucleotides matching TRBD2. This clonotype was sampled from a human donor in a cohort sampled during active COVID-19. The CDR3 is CASSSSGLAGTETQYF. Written as DNA, the CDR3 is TGTGCCAGCAGTTCCTCGGGACTAGCGGGAACAGAGACCCAGTACTTC.